The entry below gives a single T cell receptor beta chain sequence along with its context. This CDR3 spans 14 amino acids. The V gene's germline CDR1 is MDHEN and CDR2 SYDVKM. V lost 8 bases, J lost 3 bases, and 7 bases stayed unmatched. This specimen belongs to a study of blood T cell repertoires in COVID-19. Sequencing used immunoSEQ multiplex PCR; TCRdb keeps in-frame clones, though not all of them. The repertoire includes about 250,000 clones, 88% of them detected once, and just under 6.5% sits in the top ten. The TCR originated in a woman between 25 and 40 years old with COVID-19, enrolled during active disease. This chain links TRBV28 with TRBJ2-1; 7 nucleotides line up with TRBD2. Sequencing used peripheral blood. In DNA form, the CDR3 reads TGTGCCAGCGGCTGGAGGACTAGCTACAATGAGCAGTTCTTC. It specifies CASGWRTSYNEQFF.